This TCR beta chain was documented in a study of shared clonotypes between healthy human individuals. Points on this clone: Its cognate antigen is unknown.

Here immunoSEQ multiplex PCR was the method, and the copy in TCRdb shows in-frame clones only, minus some. The repertoire holds over a million clones, approximately 96% seen once, with approximately 1% in the top ten. Findings and limits, study-wide: With several donors compared, around 5% of naive CD4 clonotypes were shared.

Sequenced: naive CD4+ T cells sorted from blood. The subset is: CD45RA+ positively selected. The sequence was collected from a man younger than 45 in good health.

The CDR3 sequence is CASSLDSAGANVLTF. The CDR3 coding sequence is TGTGCCAGCAGCCTTGACAGCGCGGGGGCCAACGTCCTGACTTTC. The V and J genes are TRBV2 and TRBJ2-6; D is possibly TRBD1 (5 bases). This CDR3 is 15 amino acids long. Trimming cost V 6 bases and J 4 bases, with 13 bases left between them. CDR1 is SNHLY, CDR2 FYNNEI, per germline.